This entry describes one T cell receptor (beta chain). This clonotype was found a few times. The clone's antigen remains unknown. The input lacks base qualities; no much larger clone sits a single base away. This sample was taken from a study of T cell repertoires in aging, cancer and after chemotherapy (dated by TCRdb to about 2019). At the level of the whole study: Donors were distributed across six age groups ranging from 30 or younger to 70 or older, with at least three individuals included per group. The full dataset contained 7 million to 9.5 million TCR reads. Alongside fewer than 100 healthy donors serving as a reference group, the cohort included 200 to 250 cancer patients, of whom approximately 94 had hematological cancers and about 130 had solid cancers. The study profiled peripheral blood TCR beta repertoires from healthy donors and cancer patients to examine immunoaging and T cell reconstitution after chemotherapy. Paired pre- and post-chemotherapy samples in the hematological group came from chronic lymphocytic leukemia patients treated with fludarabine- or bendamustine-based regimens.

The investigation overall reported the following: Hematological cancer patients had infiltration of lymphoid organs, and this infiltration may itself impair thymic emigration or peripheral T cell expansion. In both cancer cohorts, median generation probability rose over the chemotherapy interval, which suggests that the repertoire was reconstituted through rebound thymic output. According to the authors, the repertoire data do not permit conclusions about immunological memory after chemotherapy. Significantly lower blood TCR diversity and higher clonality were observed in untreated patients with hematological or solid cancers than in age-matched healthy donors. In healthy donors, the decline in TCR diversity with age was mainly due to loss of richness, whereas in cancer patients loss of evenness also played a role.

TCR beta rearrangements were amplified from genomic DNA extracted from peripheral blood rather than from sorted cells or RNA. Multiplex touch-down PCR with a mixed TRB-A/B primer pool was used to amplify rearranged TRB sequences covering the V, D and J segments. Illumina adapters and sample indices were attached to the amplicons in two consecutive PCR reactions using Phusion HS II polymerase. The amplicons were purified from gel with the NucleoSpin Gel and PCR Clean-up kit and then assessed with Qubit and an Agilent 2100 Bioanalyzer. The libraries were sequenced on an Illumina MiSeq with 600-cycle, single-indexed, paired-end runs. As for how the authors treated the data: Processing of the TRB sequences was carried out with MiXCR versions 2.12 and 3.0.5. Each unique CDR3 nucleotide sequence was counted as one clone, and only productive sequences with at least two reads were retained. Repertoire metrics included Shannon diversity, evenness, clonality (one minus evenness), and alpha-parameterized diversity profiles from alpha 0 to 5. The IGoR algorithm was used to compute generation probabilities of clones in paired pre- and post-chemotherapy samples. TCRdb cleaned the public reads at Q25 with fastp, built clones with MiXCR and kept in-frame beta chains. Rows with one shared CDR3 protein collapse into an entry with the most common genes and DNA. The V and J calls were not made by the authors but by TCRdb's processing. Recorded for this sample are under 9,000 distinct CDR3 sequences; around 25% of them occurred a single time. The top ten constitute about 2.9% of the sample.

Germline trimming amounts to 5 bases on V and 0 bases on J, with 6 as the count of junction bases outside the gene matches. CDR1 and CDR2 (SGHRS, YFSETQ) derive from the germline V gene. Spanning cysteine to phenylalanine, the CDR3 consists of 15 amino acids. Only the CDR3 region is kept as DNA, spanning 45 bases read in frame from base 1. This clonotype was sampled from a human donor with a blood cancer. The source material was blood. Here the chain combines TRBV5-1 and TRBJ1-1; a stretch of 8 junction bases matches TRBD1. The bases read TGCGCCAGCAGAAAAGGGGACAGGATGAACACTGAAGCTTTCTTT. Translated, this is CASRKGDRMNTEAFF.